The source of this TCR beta chain is a study of technical replicates of blood from a few donors (dated 2017 in TCRdb). The library was obtained by the immunoSEQ multiplex PCR assay. In its TCRdb copy, this immuneACCESS table keeps in-frame sequences only and misses some clones. Where compared with another copy, unresolved V genes explain less than half of these, and the others have no known cause. This sample comprises 13,000 or so clones, roughly 94% of them detected only once. 6% to 9.5% of the sample rests with the top ten. CDR1 MDHEN and CDR2 SYDVKM were looked up in the germline V gene. There are 14 amino acids in the CDR3, from cysteine to phenylalanine inclusive. Just the 42-base CDR3 DNA is kept, in frame starting at base 1. V is cut by 2 bases and J by 8 bases, and the space between the germline ends is 15 bases. For this clone: No cognate antigen has been identified for it. The input lacks base qualities; no much larger clone sits a single base away.

Specimen: PBMCs. The chain employs TRBV28 and TRBJ1-2; a tentative D call is TRBD1 (6 bases match). The origin of this receptor is a human donor in good health. The CDR3 region: CASSLGYREWGYTF. The sequence in DNA is TGTGCCAGCAGTTTAGGATACAGGGAGTGGGGCTACACCTTC.